The 14 T cell receptor beta chains below come from one sample, sequenced in a study of T cell clonality in common variable immunodeficiency. Findings and limits, study-wide: Fewer deletions and N-nucleotide insertions were reportedly seen in common variable immunodeficiency TCR beta sequences.

The antigens these receptors bind are not known. Clones were read by immunoSEQ multiplex PCR, and TCRdb kept only the in-frame ones, dropping some. The profile covers fewer than 9,500 clones, none occurring a single time. The sample consisted of peripheral blood mononuclear cells. Receptor source: a human donor with common variable immunodeficiency.

This clone was recorded many times. The DNA ends 3 residues before the CDR3 does, and the rest of the CDR3 is filled in from the germline J gene. The rearrangement uses TRBV2 and TRBJ1-4; 9 bases line up with TRBD1. CDR1 SNHLY and CDR2 FYNNEI come from the germline V gene. The V gene end was trimmed by 4 bases and the J gene end by 8 bases; junction bases not matched to a gene: 5. CDR3 length equals 14 residues. CDR3 sequence: CASSVGQGGEKLFF. The sequenced part of the CDR3 DNA is TGTGCCAGCAGTGTGGGACAGGGAGGGGAAAAA.

This clone qualifies as medium-sized (0.01 to 0.1%). The CDR3 end falls 3 residues outside the read, so it is completed with the germline J gene. The V call is TRBV7-3, the J call TRBJ2-7, with D tentatively TRBD1 (7 bases). The germline CDR1 and CDR2 sequences are SGHTA and FQGTGA. The ends were cut back, 3 bases at V and 1 base at J, with 10 bases in the middle. The CDR3 covers 14 residues. CDR3 sequence: CASSLAGQSYEQYF. The sequenced CDR3 bases are TGTGCCAGCAGCTTGGCGGGACAGTCCTACGAG.

Regarding this clone: The read terminates 3 residues ahead of where the CDR3 ends, so the germline J gene completes it. The chain has TRBV11-2 and TRBJ2-7; a weak D match, TRBD1 (6 bases). The CDR3 consists of 14 residues. Germline-derived CDR1 and CDR2 are SGHAT and FQNNGV. V lost 5 bases and J lost 1, with 12 bases in between. The CDR3 region is CASSHGTPSYEQYF. The CDR3 bases that were read are TGTGCCAGCAGCCACGGGACACCGTCCTACGAG. The full variable domain, completed using reference TRBV11-2 and TRBJ2-7, is EAGVAQSPRYKIIEKRQSVAFWCNPISGHATLYWYQQILGQGPKLLIQFQNNGVVDDSQLPKDRFSAERLKGVDSTLKIQPAKLEDSAVYLCASSHGTPSYEQYFGPGTRLTVT.

Concerning this clone: The DNA ends 3 residues before the CDR3 does, and the rest of the CDR3 is filled in from the germline J gene. This chain joins TRBV18 and TRBJ2-3; D call uncertain. V was shortened by 6 bases and J by 4 bases, with 14 bases between the two germline ends. This CDR3 comprises 14 residues. Germline V gene lookup returns CDR1 KGHSH and CDR2 LQKENI. The CDR3 loop reads CASSRLVRADTQYF. The part of the CDR3 DNA that was read is TGTGCCAGCTCTCGCCTAGTACGCGCAGATACG.

This clone was found a few times. The read finishes 3 residues shy of the CDR3 end, and the germline J gene is used to complete it. This chain joins TRBV2 and TRBJ1-5, with D perhaps TRBD1 (5 bases). The germline CDR1 and CDR2 sequences are SNHLY and FYNNEI. The CDR3 loop spans 13 amino acids. Between the trimmed V and J ends, which lost 7 bases and 7 bases, there was a span of 14 bases. The sequenced part of the CDR3 DNA is TGTGCCAGCAAAGCAGGGTCGGACCAGCCC. Translating gives CASKAGSDQP. The CDR3 reads in full as CASKAGSDQPQHF.

Ten or more counts support this clone. The CDR3 end falls 3 residues outside the read, so it is completed with the germline J gene. The chain uses TRBV27 and TRBJ2-3; no clear D gene. The germline gives CDR1 MNHEY, CDR2 SMNVEV (reference sequence). Trimming took 3 bases from V and 5 from J, leaving 9 bases between them. The CDR3 loop spans 13 amino acids. The CDR3: CASSLGQVDTQYF. The CDR3 DNA, read in part, is TGTGCCAGCAGTTTGGGCCAGGTAGATACG.

This clone showed up many times. Sequencing ends 3 residues short of the CDR3 end; the germline J gene provides the rest. The genes are TRBV27 and TRBJ1-6; TRBD1 matches at 7 bases. CDR3 length: 14 residues. Germline V gives CDR1 MNHEY, CDR2 SMNVEV (reference sequence). V was pared by 6 bases and J by 7 bases, with 6 bases of the junction left unmatched. CDR3 bases read: TGTGCCAGCAGCCCGACAGGGTGGAATTCACCC. Amino acid sequence: CASSPTGWNSP. The CDR3 reads in full as CASSPTGWNSPLHF.

This clone showed up just a few times. The sequenced fragment ends 3 residues before the CDR3 boundary, so the rest is inferred from the germline J gene. V gene TRBV19 combines with J gene TRBJ2-2; 10 bases align to TRBD2. V dropped 0 bases and J dropped 5; count of bases not matched to a gene: 3. The CDR3 is made up of 16 amino acids. CDR1 and CDR2 (germline): LNHDA, SQIVND (reference sequence). The CDR3 sequence: CASSIDASGSTGELFF. Incomplete CDR3 DNA: TGTGCCAGTAGTATAGATGCTAGCGGGAGTACCGGGGAG. The full variable domain, with the rest looked up from reference TRBV19 and TRBJ2-2, is DGGITQSPKYLFRKEGQNVTLSCEQNLNHDAMYWYRQDPGQGLRLIYYSQIVNDFQKGDIAEGYSVSREKKESFPLTVTSAQKNPTAFYLCASSIDASGSTGELFFGEGSRLTVL.

This clone has more than one count but fewer than ten. The CDR3 is cut off 3 residues early in the read; its end comes from the germline J gene. V is TRBV2 and J is TRBJ2-3, with TRBD1 matching 9 bases. V dropped 4 bases and J dropped 5; count of bases not matched to a gene: 13. Germline V lookup: CDR1 SNHLY, CDR2 FYNNEI. The CDR3 covers 17 residues. CDR3 amino acids: CASSGKLPGQGEDTQYF. The CDR3 bases that were read are TGTGCCAGCAGTGGCAAGCTTCCGGGACAGGGAGAAGATACG.

In this sample, this clone turned up many times. The read ends 3 residues early relative to the CDR3; the germline J gene fills the gap. The chain uses TRBV6-2 or TRBV6-3 and TRBJ2-3, with 11 bases identical to TRBD2. The CDR3 spans 15 residues. V trimming: 6 bases; J trimming: 3 bases; junction bases outside the gene matches: 5. CDR1 is MNHEY, CDR2 SVGEGT, per germline. This CDR3 is CASRTGLAETDTQYF. The part of the CDR3 DNA that was read is TGTGCCAGCAGGACGGGACTAGCGGAAACAGATACG.

Only a few counts were recorded for this clone. Read coverage stops 3 residues before the CDR3 terminus; the germline J gene supplies the remainder. The chain is built from TRBV20-1 and TRBJ2-1; 9 bases are shared with TRBD2. This CDR3 is 16 amino acids long. Trimming cost V 0 bases and J 8 bases; bases outside gene matches: 11. Per the germline V gene, CDR1 is DFQATT and CDR2 is SNEGSKA (reference sequence). CDR3 residues: CSARDPYAGGPHEQFF. Incomplete CDR3 DNA: TGCAGTGCTAGAGATCCCTACGCGGGAGGGCCTCATGAG.

This clone has a count of ten or more. Sequencing ends 3 residues short of the CDR3 end; the germline J gene provides the rest. The chain couples TRBV2 to TRBJ2-3; 9 bases agree with TRBD1. The CDR3 has 16 residues. Germline V lookup: CDR1 SNHLY, CDR2 FYNNEI. After removal of 6 bases from V and 0 bases from J, the junction contained 7 bases not matched to a gene. The CDR3: CASRVQGAGSTDTQYF. CDR3 DNA (partial): TGTGCCAGCAGGGTACAGGGGGCGGGAAGCACAGATACG.

Within the sample, this clone is medium-sized (0.01 to 0.1%). The missing CDR3 end, 3 residues past where the read stops, is filled in from the germline J gene. V is TRBV5-1 and J is TRBJ2-3, with D maybe TRBD2 (6 bases). Trimming took 4 bases from V and 0 from J, leaving 9 bases between them. The germline V gene has CDR1 SGHRS and CDR2 YFSETQ. The CDR3 sequence is 14 residues long. CDR3 loop: CASSGGLSTDTQYF. The CDR3 bases that were read are TGCGCCAGCAGCGGGGGACTGAGCACAGATACG.

This clone was seen ten or more times. With the read ending 3 residues before the CDR3 end, the germline J gene is used to fill in that end. V and J are TRBV5-1 and TRBJ2-1, with 9 bases matching TRBD2. Germline lookup yields CDR1 SGHRS and CDR2 YFSETQ. This CDR3 has 15 amino acids. Trimming at V came to 7 bases and at J to 4 bases, leaving 9 bases not matched to a gene. The CDR3 sequence: CASSREGNIYNEQFF. The CDR3 bases that were read are TGCGCCAGCTCGCGGGAGGGAAATATATACAATGAG.